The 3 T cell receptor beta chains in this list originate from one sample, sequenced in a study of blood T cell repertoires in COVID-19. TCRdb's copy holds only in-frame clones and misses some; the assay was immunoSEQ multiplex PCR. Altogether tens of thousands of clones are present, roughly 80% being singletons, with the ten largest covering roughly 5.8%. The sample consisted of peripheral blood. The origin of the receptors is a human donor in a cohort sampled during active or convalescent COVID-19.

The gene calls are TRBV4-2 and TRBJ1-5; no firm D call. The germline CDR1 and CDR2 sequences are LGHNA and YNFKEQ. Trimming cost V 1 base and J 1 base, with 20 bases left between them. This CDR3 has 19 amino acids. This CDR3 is CASSQVRLLHTLSNQPQHF. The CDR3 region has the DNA TGTGCCAGCAGCCAAGTGCGACTCCTCCATACCTTAAGCAATCAGCCCCAGCATTTT.

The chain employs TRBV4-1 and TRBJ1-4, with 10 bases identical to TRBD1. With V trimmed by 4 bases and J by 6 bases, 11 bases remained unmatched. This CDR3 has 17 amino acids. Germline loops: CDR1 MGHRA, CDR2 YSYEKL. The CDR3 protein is CASSPSSSTGGYEKLFF. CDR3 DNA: TGCGCCAGCAGCCCCTCATCGTCGACAGGGGGCTATGAAAAACTGTTTTTT.

The CDR3 coding sequence is TGTGCCAGCAGCTTTCGGGGTTCTCCCGAGCAGTACTTC. Residues: CASSFRGSPEQYF. The V gene is TRBV5-4, the J gene TRBJ2-7, with D maybe TRBD2 (5 bases). Germline CDR1 SGHNT, CDR2 YYREEE (reference sequence). The V gene lost 2 bases and the J gene lost 6 bases, with 12 bases spanning the gap. The CDR3 is 13 amino acids.